The clone carrying this T cell receptor (beta chain) showed up just once. This specimen comes from a study of blood T cell repertoires in COVID-19. Looked up from germline, CDR1 is MDHEN and CDR2 is SYDVKM. The CDR3 is 15 amino acids. The V gene lost 7 bases and the J gene lost 3 bases, with 15 bases spanning the gap. Authors' data handling: Amplifying reference gene primers gave estimates of nucleated cell counts. Assay: immunoSEQ multiplex PCR; the TCRdb copy retains only in-frame clones and omits some. V and J calls and clone size come straight from that table; D and trimming were deduced from the DNA. This table has about 350,000 clones, about 90% appearing once.

The sample taken for sequencing was PBMCs or T cells enriched from blood (not recorded which). V and J are TRBV28 and TRBJ1-4; no clear D. This clonotype was obtained from a woman aged 25 to 45 who had been exposed to COVID-19. The CDR3, as DNA: TGTGCCAGCAAGGGCCAGCCGAGGGCTAATGAAAAACTGTTTTTT. Translated: CASKGQPRANEKLFF. Using reference TRBV28 and TRBJ1-4 for the parts outside the CDR3, the full variable domain is DVKVTQSSRYLVKRTGEKVFLECVQDMDHENMFWYRQDPGLGLRLIYFSYDVKMKEKGDIPEGYSVSREKKERFSLILESASTNQTSMYLCASKGQPRANEKLFFGSGTQLSVL.